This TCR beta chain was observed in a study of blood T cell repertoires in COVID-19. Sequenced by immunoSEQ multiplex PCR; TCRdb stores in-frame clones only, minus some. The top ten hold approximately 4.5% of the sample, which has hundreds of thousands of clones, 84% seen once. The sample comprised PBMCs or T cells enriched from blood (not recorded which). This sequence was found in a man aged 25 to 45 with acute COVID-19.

This CDR3 reads CASSPPGGSDSPLHF. The CDR3 region has the DNA TGTGCCAGCTCACCACCGGGCGGGAGTGATTCACCCCTCCACTTT. The V call is TRBV18, the J call TRBJ1-6; no clear D gene. Trimming left V 0 bases short and J 8 bases short, with 11 bases between. There are 15 residues in the CDR3. Germline V gives CDR1 KGHSH, CDR2 LQKENI. The entire variable domain, with the rest obtained from reference TRBV18 and TRBJ1-6, is as follows: NAGVMQNPRHLVRRRGQEARLRCSPMKGHSHVYWYRQLPEEGLKFMVYLQKENIIDESGMPKERFSAEFPKEGPSILRIQQVVRGDSAAYFCASSPPGGSDSPLHFGNGTRLTVT.